These 32 T cell receptor beta chains were sequenced from one sample in a study of blood T cell repertoires in COVID-19 (dated by TCRdb to about 2020). The library relied on the immunoSEQ multiplex PCR assay. In TCRdb, the immuneACCESS table is reduced to in-frame sequences with V and J assigned. These tables do not hold every clone; where another copy was compared, an unresolved V gene accounts for under half, and the others remain unexplained. Within this sample are about 59,000 clones, with approximately 79% of them counted one time only. The ten biggest clones cover 3.5% of the sample. Specimen: peripheral blood. These receptors originate from a man aged 55 to 70 with acute or convalescent COVID-19.

This chain connects TRBV7-2 to TRBJ2-1, with D perhaps TRBD2 (5 bases). Germline V gene sequence: CDR1 SGHTA, CDR2 FQGNSA. Trimming removed 1 base from V and 9 bases from J, with 13 bases in between. This CDR3 comprises 14 residues. The CDR3 DNA reads TGTGCCAGCAGCTTAGAAAACGGAGGCCCTGAGCAGTTCTTC. This encodes CASSLENGGPEQFF.

V and J are TRBV18 and TRBJ2-2; D is uncertain. Trimming removed 0 bases at V and 0 bases at J, with 8 bases between. Germline V gives CDR1 KGHSH, CDR2 LQKENI. There are 16 residues in the CDR3. DNA of the CDR3: TGTGCCAGCTCACCACCCGATACAACGAACACCGGGGAGCTGTTTTTT. This codes for CASSPPDTTNTGELFF.

The chain carries TRBV7-3 and TRBJ2-3; 10 positions agree with TRBD2. V lost 3 bases, J lost 5 bases, and 5 bases stayed unmatched. The length of the CDR3 is 15 residues. CDR1 and CDR2 from the germline V gene are SGHTA and FQGTGA. CDR3 nucleotide sequence: TGTGCCAGCAGCTTGTCCCTAGCGGGAGAAGATACGCAGTATTTT. Its protein is CASSLSLAGEDTQYF. Combining the CDR3 with reference TRBV7-3 and TRBJ2-3 gives the whole variable domain GAGVSQTPSNKVTEKGKYVELRCDPISGHTALYWYRQSLGQGPEFLIYFQGTGAADDSGLPNDRFFAVRPEGSVSTLKIQRTERGDSAVYLCASSLSLAGEDTQYFGPGTRLTVL.

This clone was detected only a few times. The chain recombines TRBV7-9 with TRBJ2-2, with 7 nucleotides matching TRBD2. The V segment lost 4 bases and the J segment 4 bases; nucleotides outside the gene matches: 6. The V gene's germline CDR1 is SEHNR and CDR2 FQNEAQ (reference sequence). The CDR3 is 15 residues long. The DNA for the CDR3 is TGTGCCAGCAGCTCTAGCGGCATGAGCACCGGGGAGCTGTTTTTT. It codes for CASSSSGMSTGELFF.

The genes are TRBV23-1 and TRBJ1-2; TRBD1 is a possible D gene (6 bases). TRBV23-1 is treated as an ORF (open reading frame) with a function not yet certain. Trimming stripped 7 bases from V and 12 bases from J, with 21 bases between. The CDR3 extends over 13 amino acids. The CDR3 DNA sequence: TGCGCCAGCAAAAAAGGACAGTACGAGAAGGACACCTTC. Translation gives CASKKGQYEKDTF.

The rearrangement uses TRBV6-5 and TRBJ1-2, with 7 bases fitting TRBD1. This CDR3 region has 12 residues. Germline loops: CDR1 MNHEY, CDR2 SVGAGI. V shed 7 bases and J 8 bases; nucleotides not matched to a gene: 7. Here the CDR3 reads CASTPIRGGYTF. In DNA form, the CDR3 reads TGTGCCAGCACTCCAATCAGGGGGGGCTACACCTTC.

This clone has just a few counts. This chain joins TRBV11-2 and TRBJ2-2; tentatively, D is TRBD2 (6 bases). The CDR3 extends over 14 amino acids. The germline CDR1 and CDR2 sequences are SGHAT and FQNNGV. V gave up 4 bases and J gave up 2 bases, with 8 bases separating them. In nucleotides, the CDR3 is TGTGCCAGCAGCTGGAGGGTAAACACCGGGGAGCTGTTTTTT. This encodes CASSWRVNTGELFF.

The V gene is TRBV9, the J gene TRBJ2-5; D perhaps matches TRBD1 (5 bases). CDR3 length: 14 amino acids. Germline CDR1 and CDR2: SGDLS and YYNGEE. Trimming cost V 0 bases and J 4 bases, with 10 bases left between them. DNA for the CDR3: TGTGCCAGCAGCGTAGATCAGGGCCTAGAGACCCAGTACTTC. Amino acid sequence: CASSVDQGLETQYF.

The rearrangement uses TRBV6-2 or TRBV6-3 and TRBJ1-5, with D maybe TRBD1 (6 bases). This CDR3 has 17 amino acids. Germline lookup yields CDR1 MNHEY and CDR2 SVGEGT. The V end lost 3 bases, the J end lost 5 bases, and 20 bases lay between the germline ends. CDR3 nucleotides: TGTGCCAGCAGTTATGCCGCCTCAGGGGTAATAGATCAGCCCCAGCATTTT. This sequence encodes CASSYAASGVIDQPQHF.

This clone was found a few times. The chain is built from TRBV29-1 and TRBJ2-7; 7 nucleotides line up with TRBD1. This CDR3 is built from 14 residues. V trimming: 5 bases; J trimming: 0 bases; junction bases outside the gene matches: 7. In germline, CDR1 is SQVTM, CDR2 ANQGSEA. The DNA for the CDR3 is TGCAGCGTTTCGACAGGGACGAGCTCCTACGAGCAGTACTTC. As protein: CSVSTGTSSYEQYF.

The chain links TRBV9 to TRBJ2-2, with D uncertain. Germline CDR1 and CDR2: SGDLS and YYNGEE. Between the trimmed V and J ends, which lost 3 bases and 8 bases, there was a span of 14 bases. The CDR3 is made up of 14 amino acids. The CDR3 region is CASSATGLGGELFF. The CDR3 region has the DNA TGTGCCAGCAGCGCGACTGGCCTGGGTGGGGAGCTGTTTTTT. The variable domain in full, completed from reference TRBV9 and TRBJ2-2, reads DSGVTQTPKHLITATGQRVTLRCSPRSGDLSVYWYQQSLDQGLQFLIQYYNGEERAKGNILERFSAQQFPDLHSELNLSSLELGDSALYFCASSATGLGGELFFGEGSRLTVL.

This clone occurred a few times. This chain uses TRBV7-8 with TRBJ2-1; 8 nucleotides match TRBD2. The trim removed 6 bases at V and 7 bases at J, leaving 11 bases unmatched. Germline V gene lookup returns CDR1 SGHVS and CDR2 FQNEAQ. The CDR3 length is 15 residues. The CDR3 DNA reads as TGTGCCAGCAGAGGGGAAAGCGGGAGTAGGAATGAGCAGTTCTTC. Translated, it gives CASRGESGSRNEQFF.

The J gene is TRBJ1-1, the V gene TRBV5-4; tentative D call: TRBD1 (5 bases). The V gene lost 1 base and the J gene lost 5 bases, with 12 bases spanning the gap. Germline V gives CDR1 SGHNT, CDR2 YYREEE (reference sequence). The CDR3 sequence is 14 residues long. The CDR3 region has the DNA TGTGCCAGCAGCTTGAGGGGCGCGAGGACTGAAGCTTTCTTT. Its translation: CASSLRGARTEAFF. The full variable domain, with the rest looked up from reference TRBV5-4 and TRBJ1-1, is ETGVTQSPTHLIKTRGQQVTLRCSSQSGHNTVSWYQQALGQGPQFIFQYYREEENGRGNFPPRFSGLQFPNYSSELNVNALELDDSALYLCASSLRGARTEAFFGQGTRLTVV.

V usage is TRBV28 and J usage is TRBJ2-7; D possibly corresponds to TRBD2 (6 bases). From germline, CDR1 is MDHEN and CDR2 SYDVKM. The CDR3 consists of 13 residues. The V end was cut by 11 bases, the J end by 3 bases, with 17 bases between. The CDR3 DNA is TGTGCCTGCGAGCGGGCTGGGGTCTACGAGCAGTACTTC. The encoded protein is CACERAGVYEQYF.

The gene calls are TRBV9 and TRBJ2-2, with D unclear. Trimming left V 2 bases short and J 4 bases short, with 15 bases between. The CDR3 spans 16 residues. The germline gives CDR1 SGDLS, CDR2 YYNGEE. The CDR3 coding sequence is TGTGCCAGCAGCGTTCGGTTTGACTCCACCACCGGGGAGCTGTTTTTT. Translating it yields CASSVRFDSTTGELFF.

This chain links TRBV7-2 with TRBJ1-5, with D possibly matching TRBD1 (5 bases). The CDR3 has 13 amino acids. Germline V gene lookup returns CDR1 SGHTA and CDR2 FQGNSA. Trimming removed 0 bases at V and 7 bases at J, with 7 bases between. This chain's CDR3 is CASSLAQGQPQHF. DNA for the CDR3: TGTGCCAGCAGCTTAGCGCAGGGACAGCCCCAGCATTTT. Based on the CDR3 plus reference TRBV7-2 and TRBJ1-5, the full variable domain is GAGVSQSPSNKVTEKGKDVELRCDPISGHTALYWYRQSLGQGLEFLIYFQGNSAPDKSGLPSDRFSAERTGGSVSTLTIQRTQQEDSAVYLCASSLAQGQPQHFGDGTRLSIL.

This clone showed up just a few times. V is TRBV5-6 and J is TRBJ2-3; TRBD1 matches at 10 bases. There are 14 residues in the CDR3. V lost 4 bases and J lost 7; bases outside the gene matches: 6. Germline CDR1 reads SGHDT; CDR2 reads YYEEEE. CDR3 region: CASSTRTGGNTQYF. The CDR3 bases are TGTGCCAGCAGCACGAGGACAGGGGGGAATACGCAGTATTTT.

The chain has TRBV18 and TRBJ2-7; 7 nucleotides agree with TRBD1. The germline V gene has CDR1 KGHSH and CDR2 LQKENI. With V trimmed by 3 bases and J by 4 bases, 12 bases remained unmatched. The CDR3 extends over 16 amino acids. The CDR3, as DNA: TGTGCCAGCTCACCTAGGACAGGTCTAGATCAATACGAGCAGTACTTC. It yields the protein CASSPRTGLDQYEQYF.

This clone was counted between two and nine times. The chain links TRBV5-1 to TRBJ2-6; 9 positions agree with TRBD2. The CDR3 consists of 18 residues. Trimming at V came to 7 bases and at J to 3 bases, leaving 14 bases not matched to a gene. Germline-derived CDR1 and CDR2 are SGHRS and YFSETQ. The CDR3 reads CASEAWGGRAFGANVLTF. CDR3 bases: TGCGCCAGCGAGGCATGGGGCGGGAGGGCCTTTGGGGCCAACGTCCTGACTTTC.

The chain uses TRBV18 and TRBJ2-7; TRBD1 is a possible D gene (6 bases). CDR3 length equals 12 residues. Between the trimmed V and J ends, which lost 3 bases and 5 bases, there was a span of 8 bases. Germline CDR1 and CDR2: KGHSH and LQKENI. Written as DNA, the CDR3 is TGTGCCAGCTCACCCTCAGGGGACGAGCAGTACTTC. Translating it yields CASSPSGDEQYF.

The rearrangement joins TRBV3-1 (or the pseudogene TRBV3-2) to TRBJ1-2; D call uncertain. Per the germline V gene, CDR1 is LGHDT and CDR2 is YNNKEL (reference sequence). Between the trimmed V and J ends, which lost 0 bases and 8 bases, there was a span of 4 bases. CDR3 length: 11 residues. Here the CDR3 DNA reads TGTGCCAGCAGCCAAGAGGGCGGCTACACCTTC. Encoded protein: CASSQEGGYTF.

This rearrangement joins TRBV4-1 to TRBJ1-1; D is possibly TRBD1 (6 bases). The CDR3 spans 15 residues. V was pared by 6 bases and J by 7 bases, with 21 bases between. From germline, CDR1 is MGHRA and CDR2 YSYEKL. The chain's CDR3 is CASRSGGQGRGEAFF. The CDR3 DNA sequence: TGCGCCAGCAGATCGGGGGGGCAAGGAAGAGGTGAAGCTTTCTTT.

The chain links TRBV28 to TRBJ1-5, with D unresolved. The germline V and J ends were trimmed by 6 bases and 5 bases, with 26 bases remaining between them. The germline gives CDR1 MDHEN, CDR2 SYDVKM. The CDR3 extends over 18 amino acids. CDR3 residues: CASSSPPGKRTDDQPQHF. The DNA for the CDR3 is TGTGCCAGCAGCTCACCGCCTGGAAAGCGGACTGATGATCAGCCCCAGCATTTT.

This chain connects TRBV24-1 to TRBJ2-5, with 13 bases identical to TRBD2. V lost 4 bases and J lost 4; bases outside the gene matches: 8. This CDR3 has 17 residues. The germline V gene encodes CDR1 KGHDR and CDR2 SFDVKD. CDR3 loop: CATSDHHRTSGGETQYF. Written as DNA, the CDR3 is TGTGCCACCAGTGACCACCATCGGACTAGCGGGGGAGAGACCCAGTACTTC.

This chain links TRBV30 with TRBJ1-5; 7 nucleotides line up with TRBD1. The germline gives CDR1 GTSNPN, CDR2 SVGIG (reference sequence). Unmatched junction bases numbered 3, after V lost 4 bases and J lost 0 bases. The CDR3 sequence is 14 residues long. This chain's CDR3 is CAWNRDSSNQPQHF. CDR3 nucleotides: TGTGCCTGGAACCGGGACAGTAGCAATCAGCCCCAGCATTTT.

The chain links TRBV7-9 to TRBJ1-2; D call uncertain. This CDR3 has 12 residues. CDR1 is SEHNR, CDR2 FQNEAQ, per germline (reference sequence). V gave up 1 base and J gave up 4 bases, with 4 bases separating them. DNA for the CDR3: TGTGCCAGCAGCTTAGAAGCCTATGGCTACACCTTC. This sequence encodes CASSLEAYGYTF. The whole variable domain, filled in from reference TRBV7-9 and TRBJ1-2, reads DTGVSQNPRHKITKRGQNVTFRCDPISEHNRLYWYRQTLGQGPEFLTYFQNEAQLEKSRLLSDRFSAERPKGSFSTLEIQRTEQGDSAMYLCASSLEAYGYTFGSGTRLTVV.

The gene calls are TRBV3-1 (or the pseudogene TRBV3-2) and TRBJ2-1, with 9 bases lining up with TRBD1. The CDR3 is made up of 15 amino acids. Per germline, CDR1 LGHDT and CDR2 YNNKEL (reference sequence). With V trimmed by 1 base and J by 2 bases, 0 bases remained unmatched. The CDR3 DNA reads as TGTGCCAGCAGCCAAGGACAGGGGGCCTACAATGAGCAGTTCTTC. It specifies CASSQGQGAYNEQFF.

The chain carries TRBV11-1 and TRBJ2-1; D not resolved. CDR3 size: 11 residues. Germline V gene sequence: CDR1 SGHAT, CDR2 FQDESV (reference sequence). Deletions cut 5 bases from V and 5 bases from J, with 4 bases between. For the CDR3, the DNA is TGTGCCAGCAGCCGGGACAATGAGCAGTTCTTC. Translation gives CASSRDNEQFF.

This clone was detected only a few times. This sequence joins TRBV6-5 and TRBJ1-1; TRBD1 aligns across 7 bases. Germline lookup yields CDR1 MNHEY and CDR2 SVGAGI. Unmatched junction bases numbered 9, after V lost 4 bases and J lost 10 bases. The length of the CDR3 is 13 residues. The CDR3 bases are TGTGCCAGCAGTTCAAACCCAGGGGGTCGAGCTTTCTTT. It specifies CASSSNPGGRAFF.

This clone was counted a single time. The DNA for the CDR3 is TGTGCCAGCAGCACCAGAGGTCCAGATACGCAGTATTTT. The encoded protein is CASSTRGPDTQYF. This chain connects TRBV7-9 to TRBJ2-3, with unresolved D. The ends were cut back, 5 bases at V and 4 bases at J, with 10 bases in the middle. The germline CDR1 and CDR2 sequences are SEHNR and FQNEAQ (reference sequence). CDR3 length equals 13 residues.

V gene TRBV7-2 combines with J gene TRBJ2-5, with unresolved D. The germline gives CDR1 SGHTA, CDR2 FQGNSA. Trimming took 4 bases from V and 0 from J, leaving 3 bases between them. CDR3 length: 12 residues. For the CDR3, the DNA is TGTGCCAGCAGCTCGTACCAAGAGACCCAGTACTTC. Its translation is CASSSYQETQYF.

This clone has a handful of counts. Different DNA sequences within this sample yield the same CDR3. CDR3: CASSLGQNQPQHF. The CDR3 DNA sequence: TGTGCCAGCAGCTTAGGACAGAATCAGCCCCAGCATTTT. V usage is TRBV11-2 and J usage is TRBJ1-5; D is perhaps TRBD1 (5 bases). Looked up from germline, CDR1 is SGHAT and CDR2 is FQNNGV. The CDR3 sequence is 13 residues long. V lost 1 base and J 4 bases, leaving 5 bases between the germline ends. Full variable domain (missing parts from reference TRBV11-2 and TRBJ1-5): EAGVAQSPRYKIIEKRQSVAFWCNPISGHATLYWYQQILGQGPKLLIQFQNNGVVDDSQLPKDRFSAERLKGVDSTLKIQPAKLEDSAVYLCASSLGQNQPQHFGDGTRLSIL.